These 18 T cell receptor beta chains originate from one sample sequenced in a study of CD8 T cells in Susac syndrome. RNA in amounts of roughly 0.5 to 1 ug was reverse transcribed with random hexamers. MiXCR was run by TCRdb on the immunoSEQ multiplex PCR reads, yielding one entry per CDR3 protein. This table has about 190,000 distinct CDR3 sequences, roughly 92% appearing once. Input material: CD4+ T cells from PBMCs. Source of these receptors: a human donor in good health.

The sample holds a few counts of this clonotype. The chain recombines TRBV30 with TRBJ2-7; TRBD2 matches at 8 bases. CDR1 GTSNPN and CDR2 SVGIG come from the germline V gene (reference sequence). The CDR3 consists of 14 residues. J lost 3 bases, V lost 2 bases, and 6 bases had no gene match. The CDR3: CAWSSGGAGYEQYF. In DNA form, the CDR3 reads TGTGCCTGGAGTTCGGGGGGGGCCGGCTACGAGCAGTACTTC.

The genes are TRBV3-1 and TRBJ2-2; D gene ambiguous. The V gene's germline CDR1 is LGHDT and CDR2 YNNKEL (reference sequence). The CDR3 runs 12 residues. V lost 6 bases, J lost 3 bases, and 5 bases lay in between. The CDR3 loop is CASSWDTGELFF. In DNA form, the CDR3 reads TGTGCCAGCAGTTGGGACACCGGGGAGCTGTTTTTT.

This clonotype was counted once. This chain joins TRBV3-1 and TRBJ2-2, with D possibly being TRBD1 or TRBD2 (6 bases each). Germline V CDR1 and CDR2: LGHDT, YNNKEL (reference sequence). This CDR3 spans 18 amino acids. The germline V and J ends were trimmed by 5 bases and 2 bases, with 21 bases remaining between them. Written as DNA, the CDR3 is TGTGCCAGCAGCAGACGGGGGCCCGGGGTCGAAAACACCGGGGAGCTGTTTTTT. It yields the protein CASSRRGPGVENTGELFF.

The chain joins TRBV12-5 to TRBJ1-2; D is unresolved. The ends were cut back, 6 bases at V and 1 base at J, with 15 bases in the middle. Germline CDR1 is LGHNT and CDR2 is FRNRAP. The CDR3 sequence is 15 residues long. The CDR3: CASGSDRIFNYGYTF. The CDR3 DNA sequence: TGTGCTAGTGGATCCGACCGAATCTTTAACTATGGCTACACCTTC.

The J gene is TRBJ2-6, the V gene TRBV6-5, with D uncertain. This CDR3 comprises 14 residues. V lost 4 bases and J 0 bases, leaving 4 bases between the germline ends. The germline V gene has CDR1 MNHEY and CDR2 SVGAGI. CDR3 nucleotide sequence: TGTGCCAGCAGTTGGAACTCTGGGGCCAACGTCCTGACTTTC. It specifies CASSWNSGANVLTF.

V gene TRBV5-1 combines with J gene TRBJ1-3, with unresolved D. CDR1 SGHRS and CDR2 YFSETQ come from the germline V gene. The length of the CDR3 is 15 residues. The V end lost 0 bases, the J end lost 3 bases, and 10 bases lay between the germline ends. The CDR3 protein is CASSLVGGDGNTIYF. Written as DNA, the CDR3 is TGCGCCAGCAGCTTGGTTGGCGGAGATGGAAACACCATATATTTT.

The genes are TRBV23-1 and TRBJ1-5; D might be TRBD1 (6 bases). TRBV23-1 is classed as an ORF, of uncertain function. The CDR3 sequence is 19 residues long. The V and J ends lost 8 bases and 4 bases respectively, with 30 bases between them. The CDR3 DNA reads TGCGCCAGCTCCGTGACGAGAACAGGGAATATCGAATCGAATCAGCCCCAGCATTTT. As protein: CASSVTRTGNIESNQPQHF.

This clonotype was seen more than once but under ten times. A read error may account for a junction end that differs from germline. CDR3 sequence reads: CASSPGETGDEKLFF. In DNA form, the CDR3 reads TGTGCTAGCAGCCCGGGGGAGACAGGGGACGAAAAACTGTTTTTT. This rearrangement joins TRBV7-6 to TRBJ1-4; 8 bases line up with TRBD1. Germline values: CDR1 SGHVS, CDR2 FNYEAQ. CDR3 size: 15 residues.

This sequence joins TRBV19 and TRBJ1-4; unclear D gene. Germline assignment: CDR1 LNHDA and CDR2 SQIVND (reference sequence). CDR3 size: 16 residues. The V end lost 7 bases, the J end lost 0 bases, and 15 bases lay between the germline ends. The CDR3 sequence: CASNKRLTATNEKLFF. The CDR3 nucleotides read TGTGCCAGTAATAAGCGACTGACCGCAACTAATGAAAAACTGTTTTTT.

The gene calls are TRBV6-2 or TRBV6-3 and TRBJ2-7, with 9 nucleotides matching TRBD2. The V gene's germline CDR1 is MNHEY and CDR2 SVGEGT. The CDR3 spans 16 residues. The trim removed 5 bases at V and 2 bases at J, leaving 10 bases unmatched. The CDR3 protein is CASSVSSAGGPYEQYF. The CDR3 bases are TGTGCCAGCAGTGTTTCATCTGCGGGGGGGCCCTACGAGCAGTACTTC.

This clonotype was seen only once. The rearrangement uses TRBV29-1 and TRBJ2-3; 7 bases are shared with TRBD1. V lost 6 bases to trimming and J lost 7 bases; unmatched junction nucleotides: 1. CDR3 size: 10 residues. CDR1 and CDR2 (germline): SQVTM, ANQGSEA. The chain's CDR3 is CSVGQNTQYF. CDR3 in DNA: TGCAGCGTGGGACAGAATACGCAGTATTTT.

The chain employs TRBV7-2 and TRBJ1-1; the D gene is possibly TRBD1 (5 bases). The CDR3 has 15 residues. Between the trimmed V and J ends, which lost 1 base and 6 bases, there was a span of 15 bases. The V gene's germline CDR1 is SGHTA and CDR2 FQGNSA. The CDR3 loop reads CASSLEFRAGSEAFF. CDR3 coding DNA: TGTGCCAGCAGCTTAGAGTTCAGGGCTGGGTCTGAAGCTTTCTTT.

Only one count was recorded for this clonotype. The CDR3 sequence: CASSPNPGRWQADTQYF. CDR3 nucleotides: TGCGCCAGCAGCCCTAACCCGGGACGGTGGCAGGCAGATACGCAGTATTTT. The chain couples TRBV5-1 to TRBJ2-3; D possibly matches TRBD1 or TRBD2 (5 bases each). This CDR3 has 17 amino acids. The V and J ends lost 4 bases and 4 bases respectively, with 22 bases between them. Germline V gives CDR1 SGHRS, CDR2 YFSETQ.

DNA of the CDR3: TGTGCCAGCAAGTCGGGGGCACCCCTCCACTTT. Protein sequence: CASKSGAPLHF. The chain links TRBV6-6 to TRBJ1-6, with a tentative D call TRBD1 (5 bases). Trimming took 7 bases from V and 11 from J, leaving 9 bases between them. The CDR3 consists of 11 residues. Per the germline V gene, CDR1 is MNHNY and CDR2 is SVGAGI (reference sequence).

V usage is TRBV7-2 and J usage is TRBJ1-1; D unresolved. The CDR3 has 13 amino acids. Germline V CDR1 and CDR2: SGHTA, FQGNSA. V lost 5 bases, J lost 5 bases, and 12 bases lay in between. As DNA, the CDR3 is TGTGCCAGCAGCCCTAACGTCGGGACTGAAGCTTTCTTT. This sequence encodes CASSPNVGTEAFF.

The chain recombines TRBV14 with TRBJ1-5, with D perhaps TRBD1 (6 bases). The CDR3 consists of 13 residues. Germline V lookup: CDR1 SGHDN, CDR2 FVKESK. Trimming shortened V by 3 bases and J by 8 bases, and 11 bases separated the two germline ends. The CDR3 DNA follows: TGTGCCAGCAGCCAGGGGGCCTGGGAGCCCCAGCATTTT. Translation gives CASSQGAWEPQHF.

The chain couples TRBV19 to TRBJ2-2, with 9 bases aligning to TRBD2. The CDR3 has 16 amino acids. CDR1 is LNHDA and CDR2 is SQIVND in the germline V gene (reference sequence). Trimming cost V 6 bases and J 1 base; bases outside gene matches: 6. This CDR3 is CASRSLLAGNTGELFF. CDR3 sequence (DNA): TGTGCCAGTAGATCGTTACTAGCGGGGAACACCGGGGAGCTGTTTTTT.

This chain uses TRBV2 with TRBJ2-7; TRBD1 matches 7 bases. The germline CDR1 and CDR2 sequences are SNHLY and FYNNEI. With 6 bases clipped from V and 9 bases from J, the junction kept 8 bases outside the gene matches. The CDR3 totals 12 residues. This CDR3 is CASSPDRWRQYV. CDR3 bases: TGTGCCAGCAGCCCGGACAGGTGGAGGCAGTACGTC.